One TCR beta chain is described in this entry. The age range of participants was roughly 18 to 90 years, with residence in about two dozen US areas. Two negative PCRs, clearance, or symptom resolution were required of recovered Cohort 3 donors. These data belong to a study of blood T cell repertoires in COVID-19. About the research overall: PBMCs, B-cell-depleted T cells, or T cells were the source of the cDNA or gDNA that made up the material.

Original processing methods: Estimated nucleated cell counts came from reference gene primer amplification. Here immunoSEQ multiplex PCR was the method, and the copy in TCRdb shows in-frame clones only, minus some. From that table come the V and J calls and clone size; the DNA was used to work out D and trimming. The sample records fewer than 450,000 clones, about 88% being singletons. Per the germline V gene, CDR1 is SEHNR and CDR2 is FQNEAQ (reference sequence). The CDR3 has 16 residues. The ends lost 5 bases at V and 2 bases at J; junction bases unmatched: 9. The V gene is TRBV7-9, the J gene TRBJ2-1; 7 positions match TRBD2. The source material was PBMCs or T cells enriched from blood (not recorded which). The TCR sequence derives from a woman between 18 and 29 years old who had recovered from COVID-19. Here the CDR3 DNA reads TGTGCCAGCAGCCATGCGGCGGGGGAGACCTACAATGAGCAGTTCTTC. Residues: CASSHAAGETYNEQFF.